This TCR beta chain was recovered during a study of metastatic and nonmetastatic thyroid tumors (dated by TCRdb to the early 2020s). A note on the overall study: Repertoires were compared across peripheral blood and tumor or nodule tissue samples from malignant and benign thyroid patients.

The paper as a whole reports these results and caveats: In both blood and tumor samples, TCR beta diversity was reported to be significantly higher in malignant tumors than in benign nodules.

None of the patients had been given any treatment before thyroid surgery. Patient clinical samples collected from about 2011 to 2018 were retrospectively analysed using T-cell receptor beta sequencing. CDR1 and CDR2 are read off the germline V gene as MNHNS and SASEGT. At the junction V is shortened by 6 bases and J by 2 bases, with 5 bases in between. From cysteine to phenylalanine, the CDR3 is 12 amino acids long. Here the CDR3 DNA is all that survives: 36 bases in frame from base 1. Preparation of the library involved PCR. The sequencing machine was an Illumina HiSeq 4000. The TCR beta-chain CDR3 region of each patient was profiled by high-throughput sequencing. The original methods were these. CDR3 differences across clinicopathological groups were used to build a classifier for discriminating distant-metastatic papillary thyroid cancer patients. Repertoire diversity was assessed with the Shannon index, and tumor-blood repertoire similarity with the Morisita-Horn index. TCRdb ran its own pipeline on the public reads, namely fastp trimming at Q25 and MiXCR clone calling, and kept in-frame beta chains. It is TCRdb's table, rather than the study itself, that gives the V and J calls and clone size. The sample has fewer than 30,000 clones on record, under 20% of them singletons. Jointly, the top ten make up about 4.8% of the sample.

By how much of the sample it makes up, this clone is medium-sized (0.01 to 0.1%). Its specific antigen is unknown. Per-nucleotide qualities are absent, and no much larger clonotype sits a single base away. The material sequenced was blood. Recombination linked TRBV6-1 to TRBJ2-1; the D gene lacks a confident call. This TCR was sampled from a female donor with papillary thyroid cancer or a benign thyroid nodule (not recorded which). Some clones in this sample may be carry-over from other donors' samples. The sequence in DNA is TGTGCCAGCAGCAGCACCTACAATGAGCAGTTCTTC. It encodes CASSSTYNEQFF.